The 2 T cell receptor beta chains in this list originate from one sample, sequenced in a study of T cells after yellow fever vaccination. MiXCR, applied by TCRdb to the 5' RACE reads, yields one record per CDR3 protein. Among approximately 26,000 distinct CDR3 sequences, approximately 4.8% were seen once, and the ten largest hold approximately 40%. The material was PBMCs, either bulk or a sorted T-cell subset (CD4+, CD8+, memory, or dextramer-sorted; not recorded which), obtained on the day of the yellow fever booster vaccination. The receptors derive from a man younger than 30 who received the YFV17D yellow fever vaccine.

This clonotype was observed many times. The rearrangement uses TRBV28 and TRBJ2-3; either TRBD1 or TRBD2 may supply D (7 bases each). This CDR3 spans 13 amino acids. Trimming shortened V by 7 bases and J by 4 bases, and 12 bases separated the two germline ends. Germline loops: CDR1 MDHEN, CDR2 SYDVKM. The CDR3 here is CASTQGGSDTQYF. The CDR3 nucleotides are TGTGCCAGCACCCAGGGGGGGTCAGATACGCAGTATTTT. The full variable domain, with the rest looked up from reference TRBV28 and TRBJ2-3, is DVKVTQSSRYLVKRTGEKVFLECVQDMDHENMFWYRQDPGLGLRLIYFSYDVKMKEKGDIPEGYSVSREKKERFSLILESASTNQTSMYLCASTQGGSDTQYFGPGTRLTVL.

This clonotype was counted many times. The genes are TRBV12-3 or TRBV12-4 and TRBJ2-6; D not certain. Trimming shortened V by 0 bases and J by 2 bases, and 20 bases separated the two germline ends. The length of the CDR3 is 20 residues. In DNA, the CDR3 is TGTGCCAGCAGTTTAGCGTTAAGAGGTCTCAATAGTGCTGGGGCCAACGTCCTGACTTTC. It specifies CASSLALRGLNSAGANVLTF.